This T cell receptor (beta chain) was retrieved from a study of a mutant IDH1 vaccine in newly diagnosed glioma. Study information: Treated patients were roughly 60% male, approximately 40% female, mean age about 43 years. Most patients had radiochemotherapy with temozolomide before enrollment; others had one alone. Week 47 marked visit V13, whereas week 35 marked visit V12.

Generated by immunoSEQ multiplex PCR, the TCRdb table keeps only in-frame clones and is missing some. Of over 50,000 clones listed, more than 75% are singletons. Germline V lookup: CDR1 SGHDT, CDR2 YYEEEE. CDR3 length: 13 amino acids. The sample's time point: week 47, end of study. Doses of 300 ug of mutant IDH1 20-mer peptide were given with topical imiquimod. Those who donated had recent WHO grade 3 or 4 IDH1-mutant, ATRX-lost astrocytomas. As for this clone: Its antigen is unknown.

The input for sequencing was PBMCs, taken from a glioma patient whose treatment included an IDH1 peptide vaccine. The chain is built from TRBV5-6 and TRBJ2-5; maybe TRBD2 (7 bases). The DNA end lines up better with TRBJ2-7; the J call may be wrong. This TCR was recovered from a woman aged 40 to 49 with glioma. Some clones in this sample may be carry-over from other donors' samples. CDR3 amino acids: CASSMGGLHEQYF. The CDR3 region has the DNA TGTGCCAGCAGCATGGGGGGGCTCCACGAGCAGTACTTC.